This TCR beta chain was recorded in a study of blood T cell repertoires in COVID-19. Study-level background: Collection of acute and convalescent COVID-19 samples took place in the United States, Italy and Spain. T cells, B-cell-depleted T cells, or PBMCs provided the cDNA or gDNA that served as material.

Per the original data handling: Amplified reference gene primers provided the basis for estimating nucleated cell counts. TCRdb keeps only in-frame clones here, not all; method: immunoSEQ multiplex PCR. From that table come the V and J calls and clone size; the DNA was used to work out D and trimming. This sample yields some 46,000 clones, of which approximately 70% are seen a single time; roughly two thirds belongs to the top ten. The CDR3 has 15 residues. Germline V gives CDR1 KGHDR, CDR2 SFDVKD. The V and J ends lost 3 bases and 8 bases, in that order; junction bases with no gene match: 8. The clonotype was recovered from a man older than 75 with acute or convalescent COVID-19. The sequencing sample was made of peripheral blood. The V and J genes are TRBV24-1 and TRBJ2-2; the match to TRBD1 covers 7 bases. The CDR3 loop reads CATSDADRVLGELFF. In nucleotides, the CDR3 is TGTGCCACCAGTGATGCCGACAGGGTGCTAGGGGAGCTGTTTTTT.